This T cell receptor (beta chain) was observed in a study of shared T cell receptors in the human thymus. TCRdb keeps only in-frame clones here, not all; method: immunoSEQ multiplex PCR. The table lists hundreds of thousands of clones, roughly 86% of them singletons. This clone has a handful of counts. This sample also belongs to another study, concerning human thymus T cells. From that study: V and J genes seemed to be used with bias in thymic and blood repertoires. Related work showed strongly overlapping thymic repertoires across unrelated individuals.

Input material: thymocytes. The receptor comes from a boy under two years old with a congenital heart defect.

This CDR3 reads CASSFGLVFTNEQFF. CDR3 sequence (DNA): TGTGCCAGCAGCTTCGGACTAGTATTTACGAATGAGCAGTTCTTC. This chain connects TRBV5-4 to TRBJ2-1, with TRBD2 matching 7 bases. Germline V lookup: CDR1 SGHNT, CDR2 YYREEE (reference sequence). The CDR3 spans 15 residues. V shed 2 bases, J shed 7 bases, and the junction held 9 bases outside the gene matches.